This T cell receptor beta chain was identified in a study of blood T cell repertoires in COVID-19. Across the study: From the United States, Italy and Spain came samples of acute and convalescent COVID-19.

Cohort placement rested on clinical history that participants reported themselves. Exposed enrollees encountered a COVID-19 case at some point within 2 weeks before study entry. Original handling: The assay estimated nucleated cells by amplifying reference gene primers. The data were produced by immunoSEQ multiplex PCR, yet TCRdb's version contains in-frame clones alone and is incomplete. V and J calls and clone size follow that table, whereas D and trimming were derived from the DNA. The table shows around 340,000 clones, with about 88% occurring only once. With V trimmed by 3 bases and J by 8 bases, 12 bases remained unmatched. Germline lookup yields CDR1 SGDLS and CDR2 YYNGEE. The CDR3 contains 16 residues. In its sample, this clone was seen once.

The sequenced sample was PBMCs or T cells enriched from blood (not recorded which). This TCR was sampled from a woman aged 25 to 39 who had been exposed to COVID-19. The genes are TRBV9 and TRBJ1-3; 9 nucleotides agree with TRBD1. The CDR3 loop reads CASSDMTGQGEDTIYF. The CDR3 coding sequence is TGTGCCAGCAGCGATATGACGGGACAGGGTGAGGACACCATATATTTT. The whole variable domain, filled in from reference TRBV9 and TRBJ1-3, reads DSGVTQTPKHLITATGQRVTLRCSPRSGDLSVYWYQQSLDQGLQFLIQYYNGEERAKGNILERFSAQQFPDLHSELNLSSLELGDSALYFCASSDMTGQGEDTIYFGEGSWLTVV.